Listed here are 25 T cell receptor beta chains from one sample, sequenced in a study of early T cells in non-severe SARS-CoV-2 infection. TCRdb fed the 5' RACE reads into MiXCR, producing one record per CDR3 protein. The table includes more than 90,000 distinct CDR3 sequences, roughly 13% detected once. Specimen: whole blood. The receptor source for this set is an adult who was a healthcare worker with PCR-confirmed SARS-CoV-2 infection or an uninfected control (not recorded which).

This clonotype was observed many times. The chain joins TRBV29-1 to TRBJ1-3, with D unclear. Germline lookup yields CDR1 SQVTM and CDR2 ANQGSEA. Deletions cut 7 bases from V and 4 bases from J, with 14 bases between. This CDR3 has 13 amino acids. The DNA of the CDR3 is TGCAGCGCCGTCGCGGGAAACGGAAACACCATATATTTT. Translation gives CSAVAGNGNTIYF.

In this sample, this clonotype turned up many times. Compared with germline, one end of the junction differs, possibly owing to a read error. V usage is TRBV24-1 and J usage is TRBJ1-5; 7 positions match TRBD1. The length of the CDR3 is 16 residues. Germline lookup yields CDR1 KGHDR and CDR2 SFDVKD. In DNA, the CDR3 is TGCCGGGTCAATGGACAGGCGAGGCATAGCAATCAGCCCCAGCATTTT. Amino acids: CRVNGQARHSNQPQHF.

This clonotype was seen a few times. This rearrangement joins TRBV19 to TRBJ1-2, with 7 bases aligning to TRBD1. J gave up 0 bases and V 5 bases, and 12 bases lay outside the gene matches. Germline lookup yields CDR1 LNHDA and CDR2 SQIVND (reference sequence). The length of the CDR3 is 17 residues. For the CDR3, the DNA is TGTGCCAGTAGTCCCGAGACAGGGAGGACTACTAACTATGGCTACACCTTC. Encoded protein: CASSPETGRTTNYGYTF.

This clonotype was detected only a few times. J is TRBJ2-3 and V is TRBV4-1, with 13 bases lining up with TRBD2. The germline V gene encodes CDR1 MGHRA and CDR2 YSYEKL. The CDR3 covers 18 residues. The V gene end was trimmed by 4 bases and the J gene end by 2 bases; junction bases not matched to a gene: 9. This CDR3 is CASSRTTSGGASTDTQYF. In DNA form, the CDR3 reads TGCGCCAGCAGCCGTACAACTAGCGGGGGGGCCTCCACAGATACGCAGTATTTT.

This clonotype was counted between two and nine times. The V and J genes are TRBV28 and TRBJ1-5; D possibly corresponds to TRBD1 (5 bases). From germline, CDR1 is MDHEN and CDR2 SYDVKM. Trimming pared 2 bases from V and 5 bases from J, leaving 13 bases between. The CDR3 has 15 amino acids. The chain's CDR3 is CASSLQGLLDQPQHF. DNA of the CDR3: TGTGCCAGCAGTTTACAGGGATTACTGGATCAGCCCCAGCATTTT.

V is TRBV6-2 or TRBV6-3 and J is TRBJ2-7; 9 bases agree with TRBD1. Germline-derived CDR1 and CDR2 are MNHEY and SVGEGT. With 5 bases clipped from V and 4 bases from J, the junction kept 21 bases outside the gene matches. The CDR3 length is 19 residues. CDR3 amino acids: CASSTRPGTGTGKGYEQYF. The CDR3 DNA reads TGTGCCAGCAGTACCCGGCCGGGAACGGGGACAGGGAAGGGGTACGAGCAGTACTTC.

Ten or more counts support this clonotype. The J gene is TRBJ2-1, the V gene TRBV19; maybe TRBD1 (6 bases). The CDR3 length is 15 residues. Germline CDR1 and CDR2: LNHDA and SQIVND (reference sequence). The V end was cut by 6 bases, the J end by 8 bases, with 20 bases between. CDR3 residues: CASSKGSGAVDEQFF. The CDR3 DNA sequence: TGTGCCAGTAGCAAGGGGTCAGGGGCGGTCGATGAGCAGTTCTTC.

This clonotype showed up many times. The CDR3 bases are TGTGCCAGCAGTTTCGGAATGCCGAACACCGGGGAGCTGTTTTTT. Translated: CASSFGMPNTGELFF. The chain couples TRBV28 to TRBJ2-2; D call uncertain. V lost 3 bases and J lost 0, with 8 bases in between. This CDR3 is built from 15 residues. Germline V gives CDR1 MDHEN, CDR2 SYDVKM. The whole variable domain, remainder taken from reference TRBV28 and TRBJ2-2, is DVKVTQSSRYLVKRTGEKVFLECVQDMDHENMFWYRQDPGLGLRLIYFSYDVKMKEKGDIPEGYSVSREKKERFSLILESASTNQTSMYLCASSFGMPNTGELFFGEGSRLTVL.

Details on this clonotype: A much larger clone lies a single base off, so this may be a read error. V usage is TRBV29-1 and J usage is TRBJ2-5, with TRBD1 matching over 9 bases. The CDR3 covers 12 residues. The J segment lost 6 bases and the V segment lost 4 bases, leaving 3 bases of the junction unmatched. The germline V gene has CDR1 SQVTM and CDR2 ANQGSEA. For the CDR3, the DNA is TGCAGCGTTGGGGGACAGGGAAAGACCCAGTACTTC. Translated: CSVGGQGKTQYF.

The chain joins TRBV5-1 to TRBJ2-3; possibly TRBD1 or TRBD2 for D (5 bases each). This CDR3 region has 12 residues. Germline V gene sequence: CDR1 SGHRS, CDR2 YFSETQ. The V gene lost 0 bases and the J gene lost 7 bases, with 6 bases spanning the gap. CDR3 loop: CASSLGGNTQYF. The CDR3 DNA is TGCGCCAGCAGCTTGGGGGGGAATACGCAGTATTTT.

This clonotype has just a few counts. The genes are TRBV29-1 and TRBJ2-3, with a weak D call TRBD2 (6 bases). Germline V gives CDR1 SQVTM, CDR2 ANQGSEA. The CDR3 totals 13 residues. CDR3 nucleotide sequence: TGCAGTACGCGGTGGGGGGGCACAGATACGCAGTATTTT. It translates to CSTRWGGTDTQYF.

This chain joins TRBV5-4 and TRBJ1-2; TRBD1 agrees at 10 bases. With V trimmed by 6 bases and J by 5 bases, 7 bases remained unmatched. This CDR3 is built from 14 residues. In germline, CDR1 is SGHNT, CDR2 YYREEE (reference sequence). The CDR3 sequence is CASNRPGQGYGYTF. CDR3 bases: TGTGCCAGCAACCGACCGGGACAGGGGTATGGCTACACCTTC.

This clonotype was detected only a few times. The chain combines TRBV6-1 with TRBJ2-7; D gene unclear. The length of the CDR3 is 13 residues. From germline, CDR1 is MNHNS and CDR2 SASEGT. V dropped 3 bases and J dropped 4 bases, with 10 bases sitting between them. Here the CDR3 DNA reads TGTGCCAGCAGTGAGCGTTGGGTTTACGAGCAGTACTTC. Translation gives CASSERWVYEQYF.

The V and J genes are TRBV12-2 and TRBJ1-5. TRBV12-2 is described as a pseudogene. The CDR3 contains 14 residues. CDR3 loop: CASRLGAVHQPQHF. The CDR3 region has the DNA TGTGCAAGTCGCTTAGGGGCCGTTCATCAGCCCCAGCATTTT.

The chain couples TRBV2 to TRBJ2-3; D unclear. The CDR3 totals 11 residues. Trimming cost V 4 bases and J 6 bases, with 5 bases left between them. Germline V gives CDR1 SNHLY, CDR2 FYNNEI. CDR3 protein: CASSVSDTQYF. In DNA form, the CDR3 reads TGTGCCAGCAGTGTATCCGATACGCAGTATTTT.

This clonotype has a handful of counts. The chain is built from TRBV4-1 and TRBJ1-1, with unresolved D. Trimming took 0 bases from V and 7 from J, leaving 6 bases between them. The germline V gene encodes CDR1 MGHRA and CDR2 YSYEKL. This CDR3 is built from 12 residues. CDR3 sequence: CASSQDLLEAFF. DNA for the CDR3: TGCGCCAGCAGCCAAGACTTGCTTGAAGCTTTCTTT.

This clonotype was picked up a small number of times. V and J are TRBV2 and TRBJ2-7; D remains ambiguous. The germline CDR1 and CDR2 sequences are SNHLY and FYNNEI. The germline V and J ends were trimmed by 5 bases and 0 bases, with 8 bases remaining between them. The CDR3 has 13 residues. CDR3 amino acids: CASSLSHSYEQYF. The CDR3 DNA follows: TGTGCCAGCAGTTTGTCTCACTCCTACGAGCAGTACTTC.

This clonotype was seen many times. The CDR3 nucleotides are TGCGCCCCATACCCCCCCCGCCGGGACAGGGTAGGCGAGCAGTACTTC. Residues: CAPYPPRRDRVGEQYF. The chain combines TRBV23-1 with TRBJ2-7; 9 bases are shared with TRBD1. TRBV23-1 carries the ORF label, with uncertain function. The CDR3 contains 16 residues. With V trimmed by 11 bases and J by 6 bases, 20 bases remained unmatched.

This rearrangement joins TRBV18 to TRBJ2-3, with 8 bases that match TRBD2. Germline V gene sequence: CDR1 KGHSH, CDR2 LQKENI. V shed 3 bases and J 4 bases; nucleotides not matched to a gene: 3. This CDR3 spans 14 amino acids. CDR3 in amino acids: CASSPLTSADTQYF. The CDR3, as DNA: TGTGCCAGCTCACCCTTGACTAGCGCAGATACGCAGTATTTT.

This clonotype was counted many times. The rearrangement uses TRBV10-3 and TRBJ2-7, with 8 bases identical to TRBD1. The CDR3 length is 13 residues. Germline assignment: CDR1 ENHRY and CDR2 SYGVKD. The trim removed 11 bases at V and 1 base at J, leaving 7 bases unmatched. The CDR3 sequence: CAHQGTGSYEQYF. Here the CDR3 DNA reads TGTGCCCATCAGGGGACAGGTTCCTACGAGCAGTACTTC.

Ten or more counts support this clonotype. J is TRBJ1-2 and V is TRBV6-5; D call uncertain. The CDR3 runs to 15 residues. The V gene lost 0 bases and the J gene lost 3 bases, with 11 bases spanning the gap. Germline-derived CDR1 and CDR2 are MNHEY and SVGAGI. The CDR3 region has the DNA TGTGCCAGCAGTTACTCGCGGCGAGGGTACTATGGCTACACCTTC. Protein product: CASSYSRRGYYGYTF.

In this sample, this clonotype turned up a few times. This chain uses TRBV7-3 with TRBJ2-1; 9 positions match TRBD2. J gave up 8 bases and V 3 bases, and 5 bases lay outside the gene matches. CDR1 and CDR2 from the germline V gene are SGHTA and FQGTGA. CDR3 length: 14 amino acids. The CDR3 protein is CASSLAGGPHEQFF. CDR3 sequence (DNA): TGTGCCAGCAGCTTGGCGGGGGGGCCCCATGAGCAGTTCTTC.

This clonotype was seen ten or more times. V gene TRBV10-3 combines with J gene TRBJ2-6; D perhaps matches TRBD2 (5 bases). V lost 7 bases, J lost 4 bases, and 23 bases lay in between. The germline V gene has CDR1 ENHRY and CDR2 SYGVKD. The CDR3 is 18 residues long. The CDR3 sequence is CAITKDGSPSGGANVLTF. As DNA, the CDR3 is TGTGCCATCACTAAGGACGGATCTCCATCGGGGGGGGCCAACGTCCTGACTTTC.

The chain uses TRBV2 and TRBJ1-1, with D hard to call. This CDR3 region has 13 residues. V dropped 9 bases and J dropped 6 bases, with 17 bases sitting between them. The germline gives CDR1 SNHLY, CDR2 FYNNEI. CDR3 DNA sequence: TGTGCCAGAGCTGCCTACCCCCAATCTGAAGCTTTCTTT. Translated, it gives CARAAYPQSEAFF. The whole variable domain, remainder taken from reference TRBV2 and TRBJ1-1, is EPEVTQTPSHQVTQMGQEVILRCVPISNHLYFYWYRQILGQKVEFLVSFYNNEISEKSEIFDDQFSVERPDGSNFTLKIRSTKLEDSAMYFCARAAYPQSEAFFGQGTRLTVV.

This clonotype came up many times. The chain joins TRBV7-2 to TRBJ2-5; D might be TRBD1 or TRBD2, each matching 5 bases. V dropped 2 bases and J dropped 5 bases, with 15 bases sitting between them. The CDR3 extends over 15 amino acids. CDR1 is SGHTA and CDR2 is FQGNSA in the germline V gene. The CDR3 loop is CASSLMGQGGETQYF. The CDR3 DNA reads TGTGCCAGCAGCTTAATGGGGCAGGGCGGGGAGACCCAGTACTTC.